This T cell receptor beta chain was captured by sequencing in a study of blood T cells in healthy people across ages. CDR1 is SGHTA, CDR2 FQGNSA, per germline. Trimming left V 4 bases short and J 3 bases short, with 10 bases between. The CDR3 runs to 13 residues. The second PCR ran roughly 7 to 12 cycles with a sample-barcoded 5' primer and J-beta primers. Each CDR3 protein gets one entry after TCRdb re-called the 5' RACE reads with MiXCR. The repertoire has approximately 900,000 distinct CDR3 sequences, under 50% of them found once; the top ten carry over 10%. Findings and caveats of the study: Not knowing donor CMV status may have confounded expanded clonotype changes.

Of note for this clonotype: Its antigen is still unknown.

Healthy Caucasians from Russia aged about 6 to 95 served as donors. The sequence came from a man younger than 40 in good health. The chain carries TRBV7-2 and TRBJ2-7, with D uncertain. Sample: blood. CDR3 sequence (DNA): TGTACCAGCAGCTCCGGAGTAAACTACGAGCAGTACTTC. It is translated as CTSSSGVNYEQYF.